These T cell receptor beta chains were read from a single sample in a study of control samples from healthy donors and cancer patients. TCRdb's copy holds only in-frame clones and misses some; the assay was immunoSEQ multiplex PCR. The sample has about 54,000 clones, 95% to 97% seen once. What was sequenced was blood. These TCRs come from a young woman in good health. The conserved cysteine and the conserved F or W are not part of the CDR3 here. A D gene is named only where the DNA matches it firmly.

>TRBD1|TRBJ1-1|13|TRBV18
ASSPGQEPGVEAF
>TRBD2|TRBJ2-3|13|TRBV5-1
ASSLDVAGGNTQY
>TRBD1|TRBJ2-7|11|TRBV18
ASSPSGGYEQY
>.|TRBJ2-7|12|TRBV19
ASSFGGNSYEQY
>TRBD2|TRBJ2-7|13|TRBV27
ASSPGTSGRGEQY
>.|TRBJ2-2|12|TRBV9
ASSAQAVDGELF
>.|TRBJ1-4|12|TRBV15
ATSRYRVGEKLF
>TRBD1|TRBJ1-2|12|TRBV7-2
ASSPERGRYGYT
>.|TRBJ2-7|15|TRBV28
ASSPRGGSQFHYEQY
>.|TRBJ2-1|9|TRBV2
ASTERREQF
>TRBD1|TRBJ2-7|14|TRBV3-1/TRBV3-2
ASSQNVVGGQYEQY
>TRBD1|TRBJ1-4|15|TRBV6-1
ASSGVSGDRPGEKLF
>.|TRBJ1-2|11|TRBV3-1/TRBV3-2
ASSRGANYGYT
>TRBD1|TRBJ2-7|13|TRBV6-5
ASSYSGQGNYEQY
>.|TRBJ1-1|11|TRBV27
ASSFGGNTEAF
>.|TRBJ2-2|14|TRBV24-1
ATSDLRRGNTGELF
>.|TRBJ2-2|16|TRBV5-6
ASSLGGRGLGSTGELF
>.|TRBJ1-1|11|TRBV6-5
ASNYRVTTEAF
>TRBD2|TRBJ2-7|13|TRBV5-1
ASSFWGGSSDEQY
>TRBD2|TRBJ2-3|13|TRBV28
ASNLAGGPADTQY
>.|TRBJ2-1|13|TRBV11-2
ASSQIQGTYNEQF
>TRBD1|TRBJ2-3|13|TRBV7-6
ASSGRDSRTDTQY
>.|TRBJ1-3|11|TRBV13
ASSLRVVGTIY
>.|TRBJ2-7|13|TRBV15
ATSRDQGGSYEQY
>.|TRBJ2-2|12|TRBV4-2
ASSQDESLGELF
>.|TRBJ2-3|9|TRBV12-3/TRBV12-4
ATSMADTQY
>.|TRBJ2-1|14|TRBV2
ASSPEDPSSYNEQF
>.|TRBJ2-3|14|TRBV4-1
ASSQDHGGNTDTQY
>.|TRBJ2-4|18|TRBV23-1
ASSHHDCLRVMGAKNIQY
>.|TRBJ2-3|13|TRBV3-1/TRBV3-2
ASSQDRGGGSALY
>.|TRBJ2-7|13|TRBV30
AWSPGGGRSGEQY
>.|TRBJ1-5|12|TRBV19
ASSMLGGNQPQH
>TRBD2|TRBJ2-7|14|TRBV7-6
ASSSLLAGGLNEQY
>.|TRBJ2-2|13|TRBV6-1
ASSEAWANTGELF
>TRBD2|TRBJ2-7|13|TRBV24-1
ATSDRTSGTNEQY
>.|TRBJ2-1|10|TRBV4-1
ASSPPGNEQF
>.|TRBJ2-5|11|TRBV7-2
ASSLSREETQY
>.|TRBJ1-4|13|TRBV5-5
ASSPIPGQNEKLF
>TRBD1|TRBJ2-3|13|TRBV5-1
ASSYRDRYTDTQY
>.|TRBJ2-3|12|TRBV10-1
ASSRDFNTDTQY